What follows are 30 T cell receptor beta chains derived from one specimen sequenced in a study of cytomegalovirus exposure and HLA in healthy donors. PCR was performed using 60 Vbeta and 13 Jbeta primers. Using immunoSEQ multiplex PCR, the repertoire was profiled, and TCRdb retains in-frame clones only, with some absent. The sample consists of tens of thousands of clones, around 75% of them appearing once. Sequences were obtained from PBMCs. All receptors derive from a man aged 45-65 years in good health and CMV-seropositive.

The chain combines TRBV5-1 with TRBJ1-6, with D possibly matching TRBD1 (5 bases). This CDR3 region has 14 residues. Trimming cost V 0 bases and J 7 bases, with 8 bases left between them. Germline CDR1 is SGHRS and CDR2 is YFSETQ. CDR3 sequence: CASSLDRSNSPLHF. The CDR3 region has the DNA TGCGCCAGCAGCTTGGACAGGAGCAATTCACCCCTCCACTTT.

The chain employs TRBV6-5 and TRBJ2-5, with 8 bases aligning to TRBD2. This CDR3 is built from 15 residues. The trim removed 4 bases at V and 1 base at J, leaving 5 bases unmatched. The germline CDR1 and CDR2 sequences are MNHEY and SVGAGI. CDR3: CASSLMRGAQETQYF. In nucleotides, the CDR3 is TGTGCCAGCAGTTTAATGCGGGGGGCCCAAGAGACCCAGTACTTC.

The V and J genes are TRBV5-3 and TRBJ1-2; no firm D call. TRBV5-3 falls under the ORF class, with uncertain function. CDR3 length equals 14 residues. V shed 9 bases and J shed 2 bases, with 17 bases lying between them. DNA for the CDR3: TGTGCCACCCTACACGCTAGGAGGAACTATGGCTACACCTTC. This gives the protein CATLHARRNYGYTF.

The chain carries TRBV5-6 and TRBJ2-3; 8 nucleotides line up with TRBD1. Germline trimming cut 3 bases from V and 5 bases from J; bases unmatched to any gene: 8. This CDR3 is built from 15 residues. Germline V gives CDR1 SGHDT, CDR2 YYEEEE. Written as DNA, the CDR3 is TGTGCCAGCAGCTGGACAGGGTTGAATGAAGATACGCAGTATTTT. Protein sequence: CASSWTGLNEDTQYF.

J is TRBJ2-1 and V is TRBV4-2; D is possibly TRBD2 (7 bases). Germline CDR1 reads LGHNA; CDR2 reads YNFKEQ. V lost 6 bases to trimming and J lost 4 bases, with 22 bases between them. This CDR3 contains 17 residues. Written as DNA, the CDR3 is TGTGCCAGCAGGGGGGCAAAAGGGACTACCGCTTACAATGAGCAGTTCTTC. Protein sequence: CASRGAKGTTAYNEQFF.

The rearrangement uses TRBV5-1 and TRBJ2-5; D uncertain. The J call may not be correct, given that the DNA end is closer to TRBJ2-7. The germline V gene has CDR1 SGHRS and CDR2 YFSETQ. The CDR3 has 12 residues. CDR3 sequence reads: CGRLSANDEQYF. The DNA for the CDR3 is TGCGGGCGGCTCTCGGCGAACGACGAGCAGTACTTC.

V is TRBV12-5 and J is TRBJ2-6; TRBD1 might be the D (6 bases). V was cut by 5 bases and J by 0 bases, with 11 bases left in between. Germline V lookup: CDR1 LGHNT, CDR2 FRNRAP. This CDR3 spans 16 amino acids. In DNA form, the CDR3 reads TGTGCTAGTGGTAATACAGGGTCCTCTGGGGCCAACGTCCTGACTTTC. Translation: CASGNTGSSGANVLTF.

This sequence joins TRBV7-9 and TRBJ1-4; D possibly corresponds to TRBD1 (6 bases). CDR3 length equals 15 residues. Germline CDR1 and CDR2: SEHNR and FQNEAQ (reference sequence). Trimming removed 7 bases from V and 0 bases from J, with 12 bases in between. CDR3 sequence reads: CASTAYRATNEKLFF. DNA of the CDR3: TGTGCCAGCACCGCTTACAGGGCAACTAATGAAAAACTGTTTTTT.

This rearrangement joins TRBV4-1 to TRBJ1-1, with 7 bases matching TRBD1. Germline CDR1 is MGHRA and CDR2 is YSYEKL. This CDR3 comprises 17 residues. The J segment lost 0 bases and the V segment lost 3 bases, leaving 10 bases of the junction unmatched. CDR3 in DNA: TGCGCCAGCAGCCAGGGCGACAGGGCGGGATTGAACACTGAAGCTTTCTTT. Amino acids: CASSQGDRAGLNTEAFF.

The chain carries TRBV2 and TRBJ1-2; 10 bases map to TRBD1. From germline, CDR1 is SNHLY and CDR2 FYNNEI. Unmatched junction bases numbered 9, after V lost 4 bases and J lost 7 bases. This CDR3 contains 15 residues. The CDR3, as DNA: TGTGCCAGCAGTGCCCGGGACAGGGGATCGGTTGGCTACACCTTC. Translated: CASSARDRGSVGYTF. The whole variable domain, remainder taken from reference TRBV2 and TRBJ1-2, is EPEVTQTPSHQVTQMGQEVILRCVPISNHLYFYWYRQILGQKVEFLVSFYNNEISEKSEIFDDQFSVERPDGSNFTLKIRSTKLEDSAMYFCASSARDRGSVGYTFGSGTRLTVV.

The rearrangement uses TRBV20-1 and TRBJ1-1; D is unclear. Germline CDR1 is DFQATT and CDR2 is SNEGSKA (reference sequence). The CDR3 covers 11 residues. CDR3 loop: CRARSPPEAFF. In nucleotides, the CDR3 is TGCAGGGCCAGGTCACCCCCTGAAGCTTTCTTT.

The rearrangement uses TRBV2 and TRBJ1-4, with 9 bases identical to TRBD1. Germline CDR1 is SNHLY and CDR2 is FYNNEI. The length of the CDR3 is 12 residues. V trimming: 6 bases; J trimming: 8 bases; junction bases outside the gene matches: 1. This CDR3 reads CASRGQGEKLFF. In DNA, the CDR3 is TGTGCCAGCAGGGGACAGGGAGAAAAACTGTTTTTT.

This clone was seen only once. The gene calls are TRBV7-6 and TRBJ2-3; TRBD2 matches at 11 bases. J lost 0 bases, V lost 5 bases, and 4 bases had no gene match. The CDR3 extends over 16 amino acids. Per the germline V gene, CDR1 is SGHVS and CDR2 is FNYEAQ. The CDR3 nucleotides are TGTGCCAGCAGCCAACTAGCGGGGGCTAGCACAGATACGCAGTATTTT. Translated, it gives CASSQLAGASTDTQYF.

This clone was detected only a few times. The V and J genes are TRBV5-8 and TRBJ2-7; 8 nucleotides align to TRBD1. J gave up 0 bases and V 5 bases, and 4 bases lay outside the gene matches. The CDR3 runs 14 residues. CDR1 and CDR2 from the germline V gene are SGHTS and YDEGEE. CDR3: CASRKTGGSYEQYF. Written as DNA, the CDR3 is TGTGCCAGCAGAAAAACAGGGGGCTCCTACGAGCAGTACTTC.

The CDR3 region has the DNA TGTGCCAGCAGCCCGCGGGGGGGGCTCGACACCGGGGAGCTGTTTTTT. Protein sequence: CASSPRGGLDTGELFF. The V call is TRBV7-9, the J call TRBJ2-2; 9 bases fit TRBD2. CDR1 SEHNR and CDR2 FQNEAQ come from the germline V gene (reference sequence). Losses at the gene ends were 5 bases for V and 3 bases for J; bases not matched to a gene: 7. This CDR3 spans 16 amino acids.

The J gene is TRBJ2-2, the V gene TRBV9; TRBD1 is a possible D gene (5 bases). V lost 4 bases, J lost 0 bases, and 16 bases lay in between. Per germline, CDR1 SGDLS and CDR2 YYNGEE. The CDR3 runs to 17 residues. DNA for the CDR3: TGTGCCAGCAGCCCCCGTAAATTCAGGGCGAACACCGGGGAGCTGTTTTTT. This encodes CASSPRKFRANTGELFF.

The chain joins TRBV5-6 to TRBJ1-3; D is unresolved. Germline loops: CDR1 SGHDT, CDR2 YYEEEE. The CDR3 is 14 residues long. Trimming shortened V by 3 bases and J by 1 base, and 8 bases separated the two germline ends. As DNA, the CDR3 is TGTGCCAGCAGCTCGGGATTTTCTGGAAACACCATATATTTT. Translation gives CASSSGFSGNTIYF.

The genes are TRBV7-2 and TRBJ2-6; D unresolved. Per germline, CDR1 SGHTA and CDR2 FQGNSA. Trimming took 5 bases from V and 0 from J, leaving 8 bases between them. The CDR3 is 15 residues long. The DNA of the CDR3 is TGTGCCAGCAGCGTCGACACCTCTGGGGCCAACGTCCTGACTTTC. This translates into CASSVDTSGANVLTF.

CDR3 nucleotides: TGTGCCAGCAGTGCATACCCGGGACAGAAATACACCGGGGAGCTGTTTTTT. Protein sequence: CASSAYPGQKYTGELFF. V and J are TRBV6-1 and TRBJ2-2; 7 nucleotides line up with TRBD1. This CDR3 spans 17 amino acids. The germline gives CDR1 MNHNS, CDR2 SASEGT. V dropped 4 bases and J dropped 3; count of bases not matched to a gene: 11.

The gene calls are TRBV6-1 and TRBJ1-1; 10 bases are shared with TRBD1. The ends lost 2 bases at V and 4 bases at J; junction bases unmatched: 10. Germline CDR1 is MNHNS and CDR2 is SASEGT. The CDR3 is 17 residues long. This CDR3 reads CASSEWGQGKGSTEAFF. As DNA, the CDR3 is TGTGCCAGCAGTGAATGGGGACAGGGGAAGGGGAGCACTGAAGCTTTCTTT.

This chain joins TRBV7-2 and TRBJ1-2; D is perhaps TRBD1 (5 bases). This CDR3 has 13 amino acids. Per germline, CDR1 SGHTA and CDR2 FQGNSA. The V end lost 5 bases, the J end lost 1 base, and 8 bases lay between the germline ends. The CDR3 here is CASSRTNNYGYTF. DNA of the CDR3: TGTGCCAGCAGCCGGACAAATAACTATGGCTACACCTTC.

The chain carries TRBV5-1 and TRBJ2-5; 7 nucleotides line up with TRBD2. The length of the CDR3 is 14 residues. V shed 0 bases and J 5 bases; nucleotides not matched to a gene: 4. Germline lookup yields CDR1 SGHRS and CDR2 YFSETQ. In DNA form, the CDR3 reads TGCGCCAGCAGCTTGGAGGGTAGCGGGGAGACCCAGTACTTC. Translating it yields CASSLEGSGETQYF.

This chain joins TRBV18 and TRBJ2-5, with 8 bases aligning to TRBD1. CDR3 size: 13 residues. Germline V gene lookup returns CDR1 KGHSH and CDR2 LQKENI. Losses at the gene ends were 4 bases for V and 4 bases for J; bases not matched to a gene: 2. CDR3 DNA: TGTGCCAGCTCACTCGACAGGGGAGAGACCCAGTACTTC. It translates to CASSLDRGETQYF.

The rearrangement links TRBV19 to TRBJ1-3; TRBD1 is a possible D gene (6 bases). Germline V gene data show CDR1 as LNHDA and CDR2 as SQIVND (reference sequence). Trimming left V 5 bases short and J 11 bases short, with 22 bases between. The CDR3 is made up of 15 amino acids. CDR3 sequence (DNA): TGTGCCAGTAGTCCCGAGGGGACATCGACTTACGCCATATATTTT. It is translated as CASSPEGTSTYAIYF.

V and J are TRBV6-1 and TRBJ2-2; D may be TRBD1 (5 bases). The V and J ends lost 7 bases and 4 bases respectively, with 16 bases between them. The CDR3 loop spans 15 amino acids. In germline, CDR1 is MNHNS, CDR2 SASEGT. CDR3 sequence: CASNSERTPTGELFF. The CDR3, as DNA: TGTGCCAGCAATTCTGAAAGGACACCCACCGGGGAGCTGTTTTTT.

CDR3 region: CASGRTSGSSNEQFF. In DNA, the CDR3 is TGTGCCAGCGGTCGGACTAGCGGGAGTTCGAATGAGCAGTTCTTC. The chain recombines TRBV6-6 with TRBJ2-1, with 13 bases fitting TRBD2. Losses at the gene ends were 8 bases for V and 7 bases for J; bases not matched to a gene: 8. In germline, CDR1 is MNHNY, CDR2 SVGAGI (reference sequence). The CDR3 has 15 residues.

The chain carries TRBV6-5 and TRBJ1-1; 7 bases line up with TRBD1. Germline V gives CDR1 MNHEY, CDR2 SVGAGI. This CDR3 is built from 16 residues. Unmatched junction bases numbered 7, after V lost 2 bases and J lost 1 base. CDR3 DNA sequence: TGTGCCAGCAGTTACGGGAACAGGGGACGGAACACTGAAGCTTTCTTT. It specifies CASSYGNRGRNTEAFF.

This clone was seen more than once but under ten times. V is TRBV11-2 and J is TRBJ1-5, with a tentative D call TRBD1 (5 bases). The ends were cut back, 5 bases at V and 2 bases at J, with 10 bases in the middle. The CDR3 consists of 14 residues. The germline CDR1 and CDR2 sequences are SGHAT and FQNNGV. CDR3 coding DNA: TGTGCCAGCAGCCAGTGGGGCGGCAATCAGCCCCAGCATTTT. As protein: CASSQWGGNQPQHF.

This chain connects TRBV18 to TRBJ2-7; perhaps TRBD1 as D (6 bases). Germline V CDR1 and CDR2: KGHSH, LQKENI. The CDR3 is 16 residues long. The ends were cut back, 0 bases at V and 2 bases at J, with 14 bases in the middle. The CDR3: CASSPPGNRVPYEQYF. CDR3 bases: TGTGCCAGCTCACCACCGGGAAACAGGGTCCCCTACGAGCAGTACTTC.

The CDR3 region is CASSLATVSNQPQHF. The CDR3 DNA reads TGTGCCAGCAGCTTAGCGACAGTAAGCAATCAGCCCCAGCATTTT. The rearrangement joins TRBV7-8 to TRBJ1-5; D may be TRBD1 (5 bases). The CDR3 is made up of 15 amino acids. CDR1 is SGHVS, CDR2 FQNEAQ, per germline. The V end lost 0 bases, the J end lost 1 base, and 7 bases lay between the germline ends.